A selection of T cell receptor beta chains follows, all from one sample in a study of OX40 agonist ivuxolimab in advanced cancers. Produced via immunoSEQ multiplex PCR; TCRdb's table is partial and in-frame only. The sample shows under 90,000 clones, less than 95% of them seen only once. This material consisted of CD4+ or CD8+ T cells sorted from blood, taken in a trial of the OX40 agonist ivuxolimab. The receptor source for this set is an adult with an advanced solid tumor such as melanoma, head and neck, liver or kidney cancer. Both conserved end residues are part of each CDR3. D genes are given only for firm matches.

d_gene,v_gene,j_gene,CDR3aa,CDR3nt
NA,TRBV13,TRBJ1-1,CASSPLSTEAFF,TGTGCCAGCAGCCCCTTGTCCACTGAAGCTTTCTTT
NA,TRBV6-6,TRBJ1-5,CASSSTGAYQPQHF,TGTGCCAGCAGTTCGACAGGCGCCTATCAGCCCCAGCATTTT
TRBD1,TRBV7-9,TRBJ2-7,CASSLGSGTGIYEQYF,TGTGCCAGCAGCTTAGGTTCCGGGACAGGGATCTACGAGCAGTACTTC
NA,TRBV10-2,TRBJ1-5,CASSDPYSNQPQHF,TGCGCCAGCAGTGACCCGTATAGCAATCAGCCCCAGCATTTT
NA,TRBV30,TRBJ2-3,CAWTRPRTRTSSTDTQYF,TGTGCCTGGACGCGCCCCCGAACTCGGACATCTAGCACAGATACGCAGTATTTT
TRBD2,TRBV28,TRBJ2-1,CASRPAGAGNEQFF,TGTGCCAGCAGGCCAGCGGGAGCGGGGAATGAGCAGTTCTTC
NA,TRBV5-1,TRBJ2-2,CASSPLGVSTGELFF,TGCGCCAGCAGCCCCCTGGGGGTGAGCACCGGGGAGCTGTTTTTT
NA,TRBV4-3,TRBJ1-2,CASSELGGGYTF,TGCGCCAGCAGCGAGTTGGGGGGTGGCTACACCTTC
TRBD1,TRBV7-2,TRBJ2-3,CASSLATGLSTDTQYF,TGTGCCAGCAGCTTAGCGACAGGGTTATCCACAGATACGCAGTATTTT
NA,TRBV18,TRBJ2-2,CASSPYQNTGELFF,TGTGCCAGCTCACCCTACCAGAACACCGGGGAGCTGTTTTTT
NA,TRBV27,TRBJ2-1,CASSLFGNNGEQFF,TGTGCCAGCAGTTTATTTGGAAATAACGGTGAGCAGTTCTTC